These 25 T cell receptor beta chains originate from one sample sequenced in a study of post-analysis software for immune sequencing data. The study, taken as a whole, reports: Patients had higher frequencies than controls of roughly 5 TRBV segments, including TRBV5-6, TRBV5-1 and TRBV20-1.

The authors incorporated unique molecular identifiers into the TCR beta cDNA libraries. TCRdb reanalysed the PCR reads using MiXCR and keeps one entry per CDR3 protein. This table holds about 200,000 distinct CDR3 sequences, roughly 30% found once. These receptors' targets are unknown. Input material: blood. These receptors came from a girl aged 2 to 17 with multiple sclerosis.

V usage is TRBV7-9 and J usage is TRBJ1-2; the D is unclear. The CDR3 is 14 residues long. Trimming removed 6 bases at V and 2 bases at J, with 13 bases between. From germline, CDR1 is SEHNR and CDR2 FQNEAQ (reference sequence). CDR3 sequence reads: CASSLGHLNYGYTF. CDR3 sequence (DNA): TGTGCCAGCAGTCTCGGCCACCTAAACTATGGCTACACCTTC. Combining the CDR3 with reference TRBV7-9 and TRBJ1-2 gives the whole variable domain DTGVSQNPRHKITKRGQNVTFRCDPISEHNRLYWYRQTLGQGPEFLTYFQNEAQLEKSRLLSDRFSAERPKGSFSTLEIQRTEQGDSAMYLCASSLGHLNYGYTFGSGTRLTVV.

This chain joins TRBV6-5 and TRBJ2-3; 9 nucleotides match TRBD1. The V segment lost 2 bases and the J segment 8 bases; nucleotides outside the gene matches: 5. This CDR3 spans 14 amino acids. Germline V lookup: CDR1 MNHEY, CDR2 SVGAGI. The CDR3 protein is CASSYATGGFTQYF. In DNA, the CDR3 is TGTGCCAGCAGTTACGCGACAGGGGGGTTTACGCAGTATTTT.

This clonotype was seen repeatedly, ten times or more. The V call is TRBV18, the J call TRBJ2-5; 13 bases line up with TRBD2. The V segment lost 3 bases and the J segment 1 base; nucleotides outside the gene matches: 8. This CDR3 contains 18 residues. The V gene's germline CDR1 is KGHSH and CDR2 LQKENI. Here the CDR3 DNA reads TGTGCCAGCTCACCCCGGACTAGCGGGAGAGGGCGCCAAGAGACCCAGTACTTC. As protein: CASSPRTSGRGRQETQYF.

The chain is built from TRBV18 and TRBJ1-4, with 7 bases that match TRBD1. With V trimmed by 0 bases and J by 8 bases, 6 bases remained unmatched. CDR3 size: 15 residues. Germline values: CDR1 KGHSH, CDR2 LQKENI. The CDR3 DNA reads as TGTGCCAGCTCACCACCAGACAGGGTCCGAGAAAAACTGTTTTTT. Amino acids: CASSPPDRVREKLFF.

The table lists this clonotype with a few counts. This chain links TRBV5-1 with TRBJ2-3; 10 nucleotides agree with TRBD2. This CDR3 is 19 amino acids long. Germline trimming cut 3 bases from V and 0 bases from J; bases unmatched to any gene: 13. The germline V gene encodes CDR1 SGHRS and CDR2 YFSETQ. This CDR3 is CASSSRLAGALFSTDTQYF. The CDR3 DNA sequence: TGCGCCAGCAGCTCCCGTCTAGCGGGAGCCCTATTTAGCACAGATACGCAGTATTTT.

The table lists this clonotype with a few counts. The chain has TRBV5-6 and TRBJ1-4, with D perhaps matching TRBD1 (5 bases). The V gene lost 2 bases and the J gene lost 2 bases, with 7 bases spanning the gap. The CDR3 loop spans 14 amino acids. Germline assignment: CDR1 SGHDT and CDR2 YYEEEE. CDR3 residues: CASSFGGTNEKLFF. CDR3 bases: TGTGCCAGCAGCTTCGGGGGGACTAATGAAAAACTGTTTTTT. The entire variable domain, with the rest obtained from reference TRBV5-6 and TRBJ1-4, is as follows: DAGVTQSPTHLIKTRGQQVTLRCSPKSGHDTVSWYQQALGQGPQFIFQYYEEEERQRGNFPDRFSGHQFPNYSSELNVNALLLGDSALYLCASSFGGTNEKLFFGSGTQLSVL.

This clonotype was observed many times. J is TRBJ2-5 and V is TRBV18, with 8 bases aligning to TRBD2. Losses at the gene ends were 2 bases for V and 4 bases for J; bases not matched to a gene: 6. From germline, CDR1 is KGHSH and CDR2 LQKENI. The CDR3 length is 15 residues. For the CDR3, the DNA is TGTGCCAGCTCACCAACCCTCAGCGGGGGAGAGACCCAGTACTTC. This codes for CASSPTLSGGETQYF.

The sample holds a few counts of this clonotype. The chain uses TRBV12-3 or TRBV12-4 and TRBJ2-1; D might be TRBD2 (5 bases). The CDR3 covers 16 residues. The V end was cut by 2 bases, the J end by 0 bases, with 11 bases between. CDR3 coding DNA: TGTGCCAGCAGTTTAAGCGGACGCAGCTCCTACAATGAGCAGTTCTTC. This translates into CASSLSGRSSYNEQFF.

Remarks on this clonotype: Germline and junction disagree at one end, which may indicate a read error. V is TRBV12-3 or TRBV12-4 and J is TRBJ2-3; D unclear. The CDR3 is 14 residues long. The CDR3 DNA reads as TGTGCCAGCAGTCCCGGTGGGCCCACAGATGCGCAGTATTTT. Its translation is CASSPGGPTDAQYF.

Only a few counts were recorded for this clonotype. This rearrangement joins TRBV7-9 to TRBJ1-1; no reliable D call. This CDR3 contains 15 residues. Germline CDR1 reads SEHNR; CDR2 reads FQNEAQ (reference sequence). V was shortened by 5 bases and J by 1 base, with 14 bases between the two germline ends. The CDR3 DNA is TGTGCCAGCAGCCCGGGCGGCGGAAGGAACACTGAAGCTTTCTTT. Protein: CASSPGGGRNTEAFF.

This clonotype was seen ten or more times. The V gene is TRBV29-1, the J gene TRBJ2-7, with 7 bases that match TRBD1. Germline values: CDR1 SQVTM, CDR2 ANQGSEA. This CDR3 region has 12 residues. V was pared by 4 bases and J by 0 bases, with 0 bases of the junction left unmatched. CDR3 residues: CSVGQGSYEQYF. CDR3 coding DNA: TGCAGCGTTGGACAGGGCTCCTACGAGCAGTACTTC.

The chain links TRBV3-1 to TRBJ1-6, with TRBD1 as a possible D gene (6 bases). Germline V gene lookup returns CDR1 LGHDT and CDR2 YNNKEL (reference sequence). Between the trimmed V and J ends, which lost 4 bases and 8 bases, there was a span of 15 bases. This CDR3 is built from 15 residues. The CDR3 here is CASSPFGDTYSPLHF. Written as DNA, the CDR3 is TGTGCCAGCAGCCCCTTCGGGGACACCTATTCACCCCTCCACTTT. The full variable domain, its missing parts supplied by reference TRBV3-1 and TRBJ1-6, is DTAVSQTPKYLVTQMGNDKSIKCEQNLGHDTMYWYKQDSKKFLKIMFSYNNKELIINETVPNRFSPKSPDKAHLNLHINSLELGDSAVYFCASSPFGDTYSPLHFGNGTRLTVT.

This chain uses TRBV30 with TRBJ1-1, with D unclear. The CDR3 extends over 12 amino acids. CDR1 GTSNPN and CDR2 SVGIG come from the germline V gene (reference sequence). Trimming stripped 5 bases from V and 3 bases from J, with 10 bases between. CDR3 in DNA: TGTGCCTGGGGGCGGGTCTACACTGAAGCTTTCTTT. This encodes CAWGRVYTEAFF.

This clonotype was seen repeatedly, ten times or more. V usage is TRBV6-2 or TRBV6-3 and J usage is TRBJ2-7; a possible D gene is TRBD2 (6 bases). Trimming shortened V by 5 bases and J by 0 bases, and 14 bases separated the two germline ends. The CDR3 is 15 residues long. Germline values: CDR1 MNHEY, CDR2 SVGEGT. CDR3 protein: CASSRDLSSSYEQYF. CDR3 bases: TGTGCCAGCAGTCGGGACTTAAGCAGCTCCTACGAGCAGTACTTC.

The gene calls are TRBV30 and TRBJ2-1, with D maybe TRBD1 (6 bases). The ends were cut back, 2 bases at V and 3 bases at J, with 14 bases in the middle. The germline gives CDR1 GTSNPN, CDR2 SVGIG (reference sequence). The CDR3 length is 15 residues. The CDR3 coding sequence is TGTGCCTGGAGTACTCTTTACAGGGACTACAATGAGCAGTTCTTC. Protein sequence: CAWSTLYRDYNEQFF.

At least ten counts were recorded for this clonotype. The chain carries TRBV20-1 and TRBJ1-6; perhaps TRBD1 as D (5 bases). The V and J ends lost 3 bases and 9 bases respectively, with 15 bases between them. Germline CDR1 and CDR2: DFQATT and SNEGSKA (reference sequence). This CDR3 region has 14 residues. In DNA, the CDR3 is TGCAGTGCTAGGGCCACGGTAGGGACTTCACCCCTCCACTTT. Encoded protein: CSARATVGTSPLHF.

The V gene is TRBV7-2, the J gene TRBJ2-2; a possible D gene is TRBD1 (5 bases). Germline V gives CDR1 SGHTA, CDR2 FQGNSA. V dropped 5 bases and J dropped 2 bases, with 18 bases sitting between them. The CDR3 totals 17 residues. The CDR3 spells CASSPRAMRHNTGELFF. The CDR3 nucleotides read TGTGCCAGCAGCCCCAGGGCTATGCGTCACAACACCGGGGAGCTGTTTTTT.

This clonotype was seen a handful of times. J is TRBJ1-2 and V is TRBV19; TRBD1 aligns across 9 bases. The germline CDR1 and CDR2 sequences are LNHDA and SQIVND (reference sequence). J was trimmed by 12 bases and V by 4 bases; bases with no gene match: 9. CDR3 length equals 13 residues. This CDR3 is CASSTPGQGPHTF. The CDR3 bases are TGTGCCAGTAGTACTCCGGGACAGGGACCCCACACCTTC. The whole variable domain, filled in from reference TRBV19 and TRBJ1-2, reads DGGITQSPKYLFRKEGQNVTLSCEQNLNHDAMYWYRQDPGQGLRLIYYSQIVNDFQKGDIAEGYSVSREKKESFPLTVTSAQKNPTAFYLCASSTPGQGPHTFGSGTRLTVV.

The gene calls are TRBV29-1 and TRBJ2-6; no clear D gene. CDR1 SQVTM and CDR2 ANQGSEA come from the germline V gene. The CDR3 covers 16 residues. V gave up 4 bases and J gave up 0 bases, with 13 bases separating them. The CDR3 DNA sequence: TGCAGCGTTGGTTCGGCAGGACCCTCTGGGGCCAACGTCCTGACTTTC. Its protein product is CSVGSAGPSGANVLTF.

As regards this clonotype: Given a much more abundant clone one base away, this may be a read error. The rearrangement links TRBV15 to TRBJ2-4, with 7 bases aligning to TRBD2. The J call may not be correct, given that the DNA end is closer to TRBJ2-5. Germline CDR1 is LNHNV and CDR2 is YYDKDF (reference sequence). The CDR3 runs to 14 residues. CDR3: CAASRAGSQETQYF. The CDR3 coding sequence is TGTGCCGCCAGCAGAGCGGGATCCCAAGAGACCCAGTACTTC.

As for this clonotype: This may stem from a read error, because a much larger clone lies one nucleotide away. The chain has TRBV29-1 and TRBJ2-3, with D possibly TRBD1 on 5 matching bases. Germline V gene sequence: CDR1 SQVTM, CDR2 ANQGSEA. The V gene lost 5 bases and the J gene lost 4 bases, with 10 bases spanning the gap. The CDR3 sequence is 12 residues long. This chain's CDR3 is CSVLTGADTQYF. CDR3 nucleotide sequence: TGCAGCGTTCTTACAGGCGCAGATACGCAGTATTTT.

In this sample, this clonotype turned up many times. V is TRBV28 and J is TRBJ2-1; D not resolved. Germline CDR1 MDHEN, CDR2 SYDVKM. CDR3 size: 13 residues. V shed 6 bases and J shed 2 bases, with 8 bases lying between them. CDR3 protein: CASRGGTYNEQFF. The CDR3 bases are TGTGCCAGCAGGGGTGGGACCTACAATGAGCAGTTCTTC. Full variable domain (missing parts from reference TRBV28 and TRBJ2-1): DVKVTQSSRYLVKRTGEKVFLECVQDMDHENMFWYRQDPGLGLRLIYFSYDVKMKEKGDIPEGYSVSREKKERFSLILESASTNQTSMYLCASRGGTYNEQFFGPGTRLTVL.

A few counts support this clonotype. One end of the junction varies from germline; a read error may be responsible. As DNA, the CDR3 is TGTGCCGGCAGTCCTGGGGGGAAGGCACCCCTCCACTTT. Protein sequence: CAGSPGGKAPLHF. V and J are TRBV7-8 and TRBJ1-6, with D perhaps TRBD1 (5 bases). The CDR3 is made up of 13 amino acids. The germline CDR1 and CDR2 sequences are SGHVS and FQNEAQ.

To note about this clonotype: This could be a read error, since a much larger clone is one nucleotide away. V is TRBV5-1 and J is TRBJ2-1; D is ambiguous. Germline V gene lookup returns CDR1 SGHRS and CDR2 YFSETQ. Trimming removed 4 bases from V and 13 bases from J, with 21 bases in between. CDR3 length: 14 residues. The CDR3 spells CASSPGQFGETQFF. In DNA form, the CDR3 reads TGCGCCAGCAGCCCCGGCCAATTCGGAGAGACCCAGTTCTTC.

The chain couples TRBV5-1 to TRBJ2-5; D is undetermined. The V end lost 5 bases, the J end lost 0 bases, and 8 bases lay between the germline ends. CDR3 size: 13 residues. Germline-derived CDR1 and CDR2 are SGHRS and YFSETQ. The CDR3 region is CASRVGYQETQYF. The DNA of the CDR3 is TGCGCCAGCAGGGTTGGGTACCAAGAGACCCAGTACTTC. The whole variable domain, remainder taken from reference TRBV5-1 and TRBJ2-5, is KAGVTQTPRYLIKTRGQQVTLSCSPISGHRSVSWYQQTPGQGLQFLFEYFSETQRNKGNFPGRFSGRQFSNSRSEMNVSTLELGDSALYLCASRVGYQETQYFGPGTRLLVL.